Below, 14 T cell receptor beta chains from the same sample are listed, as sequenced in a study of early T cells in non-severe SARS-CoV-2 infection. Each CDR3 protein gets one entry after TCRdb re-called the 5' RACE reads with MiXCR. The sample lists 30,000 to 40,000 distinct CDR3 sequences; about 7.4% were seen once. The source material was whole blood, sampled at baseline. Receptor source: an adult who was a healthcare worker with PCR-confirmed SARS-CoV-2 infection or an uninfected control (not recorded which).

This clonotype appeared a few times. The chain employs TRBV7-9 and TRBJ2-2; no clear D gene. The germline gives CDR1 SEHNR, CDR2 FQNEAQ (reference sequence). The CDR3 has 16 residues. V was pared by 5 bases and J by 5 bases, with 18 bases between. The CDR3 DNA sequence: TGTGCCAGCAGCCCCGTCCGAGGTAGTGGGACCGGGGAGCTGTTTTTT. Residues: CASSPVRGSGTGELFF.

Only a few counts were recorded for this clonotype. The chain couples TRBV29-1 to TRBJ1-1; D unresolved. With 0 bases removed from V and 1 base from J, the gap between germline ends came to 6 bases. The CDR3 runs to 13 residues. Germline V gives CDR1 SQVTM, CDR2 ANQGSEA. The CDR3 sequence is CSVEDPGNTEAFF. The DNA for the CDR3 is TGCAGCGTTGAAGACCCCGGGAACACTGAAGCTTTCTTT.

The chain links TRBV6-1 to TRBJ1-5; D is uncertain. The CDR3 loop spans 14 amino acids. Per the germline V gene, CDR1 is MNHNS and CDR2 is SASEGT. V lost 5 bases to trimming and J lost 8 bases, with 16 bases between them. The CDR3 sequence is CASSSYRGREPQHF. CDR3 nucleotides: TGTGCCAGCAGTAGTTACAGAGGCCGGGAGCCCCAGCATTTT.

CDR3 bases: TGTGCCGGATCGGACAGGGGGGAACCCTACGAGCAGTACTTC. Translation: CAGSDRGEPYEQYF. V gene TRBV7-2 combines with J gene TRBJ2-7, with 10 positions matching TRBD1. V lost 11 bases to trimming and J lost 2 bases; unmatched junction nucleotides: 9. The V gene's germline CDR1 is SGHTA and CDR2 FQGNSA. This CDR3 is 14 amino acids long.

The CDR3 sequence is CASSFRYSSTDTQYF. For the CDR3, the DNA is TGTGCCAGCAGTTTTAGATATTCTAGCACAGATACGCAGTATTTT. The chain links TRBV11-2 to TRBJ2-3, with D unclear. The CDR3 has 15 residues. Trimming removed 6 bases at V and 0 bases at J, with 13 bases between. The germline V gene has CDR1 SGHAT and CDR2 FQNNGV.

The chain joins TRBV24-1 to TRBJ1-5; D gene ambiguous. The CDR3 is 14 residues long. Germline assignment: CDR1 KGHDR and CDR2 SFDVKD. V dropped 5 bases and J dropped 0 bases, with 7 bases sitting between them. CDR3 protein: CATSVWNSNQPQHF. DNA for the CDR3: TGTGCCACCAGTGTGTGGAATAGCAATCAGCCCCAGCATTTT.

The chain has TRBV5-1 and TRBJ2-7; 9 nucleotides match TRBD1. From germline, CDR1 is SGHRS and CDR2 YFSETQ. Trimming cost V 4 bases and J 2 bases; bases outside gene matches: 10. This CDR3 comprises 16 residues. CDR3 residues: CASSPFPGQGTYEQYF. The CDR3 region has the DNA TGCGCCAGCAGCCCCTTTCCGGGACAGGGCACCTACGAGCAGTACTTC.

The CDR3 is CASNSQQGWNTEAFF. For the CDR3, the DNA is TGTGCCAGCAATTCCCAACAGGGGTGGAACACTGAAGCTTTCTTT. The chain couples TRBV6-5 to TRBJ1-1; 7 bases line up with TRBD1. V lost 7 bases, J lost 1 base, and 9 bases stayed unmatched. Per germline, CDR1 MNHEY and CDR2 SVGAGI. CDR3 size: 15 residues.

The V and J genes are TRBV5-5 and TRBJ2-1; D possibly corresponds to TRBD1 (6 bases). Germline V gene lookup returns CDR1 SGHKS and CDR2 YYEKEE (reference sequence). V lost 4 bases, J lost 6 bases, and 14 bases lay in between. The CDR3 is 14 residues long. The CDR3 here is CASSRAGDFNEQFF. The CDR3 region has the DNA TGTGCCAGCAGCCGGGCAGGGGATTTCAATGAGCAGTTCTTC.

This clonotype was counted many times. This chain connects TRBV6-6 to TRBJ1-1; D call uncertain. From germline, CDR1 is MNHNY and CDR2 SVGAGI (reference sequence). The germline V and J ends were trimmed by 7 bases and 1 base, with 19 bases remaining between them. The CDR3 is 16 residues long. CDR3 loop: CASTHGEWGWNTEAFF. The CDR3 DNA reads as TGTGCCAGCACCCACGGTGAGTGGGGTTGGAACACTGAAGCTTTCTTT.

The genes are TRBV18 and TRBJ1-1, with a tentative D call TRBD1 (6 bases). This CDR3 region has 14 residues. V lost 3 bases, J lost 7 bases, and 15 bases lay in between. CDR1 and CDR2 from the germline V gene are KGHSH and LQKENI. Here the CDR3 reads CASSPGGGRREAFF. CDR3 nucleotides: TGTGCCAGCTCACCCGGCGGGGGCAGGCGTGAAGCTTTCTTT.

This clonotype was seen repeatedly, ten times or more. The chain uses TRBV5-5 and TRBJ1-4, with D possibly being TRBD1 (6 bases). The CDR3 contains 15 residues. Per the germline V gene, CDR1 is SGHKS and CDR2 is YYEKEE (reference sequence). V lost 3 bases to trimming and J lost 5 bases, with 14 bases between them. Here the CDR3 DNA reads TGTGCCAGCAGCTCCCTACAGGGAAGGAATGAAAAACTGTTTTTT. Translating gives CASSSLQGRNEKLFF.

By sample share, this clonotype is medium-sized (0.01 to 0.1%). The V and J genes are TRBV12-3 or TRBV12-4 and TRBJ1-4; TRBD1 matches 11 bases. The CDR3 is 14 residues long. V dropped 5 bases and J dropped 8; count of bases not matched to a gene: 4. The DNA of the CDR3 is TGTGCCAGCAGTCCCGGGACAGGGGGAGAAAAACTGTTTTTT. It encodes CASSPGTGGEKLFF.

This clonotype has at least ten counts. This chain uses TRBV24-1 with TRBJ2-1; D might be TRBD1 (6 bases). The CDR3 length is 16 residues. The V gene's germline CDR1 is KGHDR and CDR2 SFDVKD. Trimming shortened V by 3 bases and J by 5 bases, and 16 bases separated the two germline ends. The CDR3 DNA sequence: TGTGCCACCAGTGATATTCTGGCAGGGGCGAACAATGAGCAGTTCTTC. It encodes CATSDILAGANNEQFF.